Listed here are 9 T cell receptor beta chains from one sample, sequenced in a study of shared clonotypes between healthy human individuals. Only in-frame clones appear in the TCRdb table, and some are missing; sequencing was by immunoSEQ multiplex PCR. The data show 1 million to 1.2 million clones, approximately 80% seen once. Input material: memory CD4+ T cells from PBMCs. Specified subset: CD45RA-negative fraction. These TCRs come from a man aged 18 to 35 in good health. Some clones in this sample may be carry-over from other donors' samples.

Points on this clone: This clone may be a read error of a much larger clone one base away. The chain combines TRBV7-6 with TRBJ2-3; TRBD2 matches 12 bases. Germline assignment: CDR1 SGHVS and CDR2 FNYEAQ. The V gene end was trimmed by 5 bases and the J gene end by 4 bases; junction bases not matched to a gene: 4. The CDR3 runs 15 residues. The CDR3 DNA is TGTGCCAGCAGCGAGACTAGCGGGAGCCCAGATACGCAGTATTTT. It encodes CASSETSGSPDTQYF.

The CDR3 region has the DNA TGTGCCATCAGTGAAGGAAACACCATATATTTT. This gives the protein CAISEGNTIYF. The chain recombines TRBV10-3 with TRBJ1-3; D is unclear. The germline CDR1 and CDR2 sequences are ENHRY and SYGVKD. The CDR3 contains 11 residues. V shed 3 bases and J shed 4 bases, with 1 base lying between them.

The rearrangement joins TRBV5-6 to TRBJ2-7; 11 bases are shared with TRBD2. CDR3 length equals 16 residues. V shed 4 bases and J 0 bases; nucleotides not matched to a gene: 6. Germline V lookup: CDR1 SGHDT, CDR2 YYEEEE. CDR3 amino acids: CASSRTSGWYSYEQYF. CDR3 nucleotides: TGTGCCAGCAGCCGGACTAGCGGGTGGTACTCCTACGAGCAGTACTTC.

The chain couples TRBV5-6 to TRBJ2-5, with D tentatively TRBD2 (6 bases). Trimming stripped 7 bases from V and 5 bases from J, with 15 bases between. The germline V gene has CDR1 SGHDT and CDR2 YYEEEE. There are 13 residues in the CDR3. CDR3 protein: CASAGGALETQYF. In DNA, the CDR3 is TGTGCCAGCGCCGGGGGAGCGTTGGAGACCCAGTACTTC. The complete variable domain, with remaining parts taken from reference TRBV5-6 and TRBJ2-5, reads DAGVTQSPTHLIKTRGQQVTLRCSPKSGHDTVSWYQQALGQGPQFIFQYYEEEERQRGNFPDRFSGHQFPNYSSELNVNALLLGDSALYLCASAGGALETQYFGPGTRLLVL.

The rearrangement links TRBV4-3 to TRBJ2-7; D is uncertain. The CDR3 has 15 residues. Trimming cost V 0 bases and J 7 bases, with 16 bases left between them. CDR1 is LGHNA and CDR2 is YSLEER in the germline V gene. DNA for the CDR3: TGCGCCAGCAGCCAAGATCAAGGGATTCTCCGGGAGCAGTACTTC. It yields the protein CASSQDQGILREQYF.

CDR3 residues: CASSSGLAKLYEQFF. The CDR3 region has the DNA TGTGCCAGCAGCTCCGGACTAGCGAAGCTCTATGAGCAGTTCTTC. V gene TRBV5-4 combines with J gene TRBJ2-1, with 9 bases identical to TRBD2. This CDR3 has 15 amino acids. The germline gives CDR1 SGHNT, CDR2 YYREEE (reference sequence). Unmatched junction bases numbered 9, after V lost 3 bases and J lost 8 bases.

This clone was seen a handful of times. The CDR3 DNA follows: TGTGCCAGCAGCTTAGTTCCGGACAACTATGGCTACACCTTC. Translating gives CASSLVPDNYGYTF. V usage is TRBV11-2 and J usage is TRBJ1-2; no reliable D call. The CDR3 spans 14 residues. Trimming pared 1 base from V and 2 bases from J, leaving 8 bases between. Germline CDR1 is SGHAT and CDR2 is FQNNGV.

The rearrangement joins TRBV7-2 to TRBJ2-3, with TRBD2 matching over 11 bases. Germline CDR1 reads SGHTA; CDR2 reads FQGNSA. There are 16 residues in the CDR3. Trimming at V came to 4 bases and at J to 6 bases, leaving 9 bases not matched to a gene. Here the CDR3 reads CASSSILAGVKDTQYF. The DNA of the CDR3 is TGTGCCAGCAGCTCCATACTAGCGGGAGTTAAGGATACGCAGTATTTT.

The chain carries TRBV5-4 and TRBJ2-1; 7 bases are a match to TRBD2. CDR1 is SGHNT and CDR2 is YYREEE in the germline V gene (reference sequence). The CDR3 loop spans 16 amino acids. Unmatched junction bases numbered 11, after V lost 2 bases and J lost 6 bases. CDR3 loop: CASSLGGLAALNEQFF. The CDR3 coding sequence is TGTGCCAGCAGCTTAGGCGGGCTAGCGGCCCTCAATGAGCAGTTCTTC.